Below are 22 T cell receptor beta chains sequenced from a single sample in a study of CD8 T cells in acute hepatitis C reinfection. Documented time point: naive CD8 control sorted from an acute-time-point sample. Sequencing used immunoSEQ multiplex PCR; TCRdb keeps in-frame clones, though not all of them. There are approximately 40,000 clones in the sample; approximately 83% occur only once, and over 9.5% lies in the top ten. Sequenced input: naive CD8+ T cells from PBMCs. These receptors all come from a woman between 18 and 29 years old who spontaneously cleared hepatitis C infection.

In this sample, this clone turned up once. The V and J genes are TRBV9 and TRBJ2-1, with a weak D call TRBD2 (5 bases). There are 15 residues in the CDR3. Germline CDR1 is SGDLS and CDR2 is YYNGEE. The V end lost 3 bases, the J end lost 6 bases, and 16 bases lay between the germline ends. In nucleotides, the CDR3 is TGTGCCAGCAGCGGAGGACGCGGGCAATTCAATGAGCAGTTCTTC. This gives the protein CASSGGRGQFNEQFF.

The gene calls are TRBV7-3 and TRBJ2-1, with 14 nucleotides matching TRBD2. CDR1 is SGHTA and CDR2 is FQGTGA in the germline V gene. V gave up 6 bases and J gave up 2 bases; unmatched junction bases: 9. The CDR3 is 18 residues long. CDR3 in DNA: TGTGCCAGCAGGGGGACTAGCGGGAGTTGGAGACCCTACAATGAGCAGTTCTTC. Protein: CASRGTSGSWRPYNEQFF. Full variable domain (outside the CDR3, taken from reference TRBV7-3 and TRBJ2-1): GAGVSQTPSNKVTEKGKYVELRCDPISGHTALYWYRQSLGQGPEFLIYFQGTGAADDSGLPNDRFFAVRPEGSVSTLKIQRTERGDSAVYLCASRGTSGSWRPYNEQFFGPGTRLTVL.

This rearrangement joins TRBV4-1 to TRBJ2-5; D is unclear. CDR3 length: 11 residues. Germline V gene sequence: CDR1 MGHRA, CDR2 YSYEKL. V was trimmed by 4 bases and J by 3 bases, leaving 3 bases between them. CDR3 amino acids: CASSPEETQYF. The CDR3 DNA reads TGCGCCAGCAGCCCCGAAGAGACCCAGTACTTC.

The genes are TRBV7-8 and TRBJ1-2, with 8 bases fitting TRBD1. This CDR3 has 16 amino acids. Germline values: CDR1 SGHVS, CDR2 FQNEAQ. V was pared by 5 bases and J by 4 bases, with 12 bases of the junction left unmatched. The CDR3 spells CASSITTGEDAYGYTF. CDR3 DNA: TGTGCCAGCAGCATTACGACAGGGGAGGATGCCTATGGCTACACCTTC.

The rearrangement joins TRBV4-2 to TRBJ1-1; tentatively, D is TRBD1 (5 bases). Between the trimmed V and J ends, which lost 3 bases and 2 bases, there was a span of 10 bases. The V gene's germline CDR1 is LGHNA and CDR2 YNFKEQ. The CDR3 is made up of 14 amino acids. The CDR3 is CASSHAGANTEAFF. DNA of the CDR3: TGTGCCAGCAGCCACGCCGGGGCAAACACTGAAGCTTTCTTT.

J is TRBJ2-3 and V is TRBV12-5; D remains ambiguous. Trimming removed 6 bases at V and 6 bases at J, with 10 bases between. CDR1 is LGHNT, CDR2 FRNRAP, per germline. This CDR3 comprises 12 residues. In DNA, the CDR3 is TGTGCTAGTGGGGTAACAGCGGATACGCAGTATTTT. Protein sequence: CASGVTADTQYF.

The chain uses TRBV14 and TRBJ2-2, with TRBD2 matching over 10 bases. V lost 4 bases, J lost 4 bases, and 3 bases stayed unmatched. Germline V gene lookup returns CDR1 SGHDN and CDR2 FVKESK. The CDR3 covers 15 residues. Here the CDR3 DNA reads TGTGCCAGCAGCCTACGGACTAGCGGCACCGGGGAGCTGTTTTTT. It encodes CASSLRTSGTGELFF.

The chain carries TRBV5-5 and TRBJ2-7, with 8 bases fitting TRBD1. CDR3 length: 16 amino acids. Losses at the gene ends were 0 bases for V and 2 bases for J; bases not matched to a gene: 7. Germline V lookup: CDR1 SGHKS, CDR2 YYEKEE (reference sequence). The CDR3 is CASSLGQGIGAYEQYF. The CDR3 coding sequence is TGTGCCAGCAGCTTGGGACAGGGGATTGGGGCCTACGAGCAGTACTTC.

The chain links TRBV4-1 to TRBJ2-5; no clear D gene. Trimming pared 1 base from V and 2 bases from J, leaving 8 bases between. Germline V gene sequence: CDR1 MGHRA, CDR2 YSYEKL. This CDR3 contains 14 residues. This CDR3 is CASSQVADQETQYF. CDR3 DNA: TGCGCCAGCAGCCAAGTAGCAGATCAAGAGACCCAGTACTTC.

The chain employs TRBV18 and TRBJ2-7; D perhaps matches TRBD1 (6 bases). Germline-derived CDR1 and CDR2 are KGHSH and LQKENI. This CDR3 is 15 amino acids long. Trimming stripped 3 bases from V and 4 bases from J, with 16 bases between. The CDR3 here is CASSPPEGGRYEQYF. The CDR3 DNA reads as TGTGCCAGCTCACCCCCCGAAGGGGGTCGGTACGAGCAGTACTTC.

The gene calls are TRBV6-6 and TRBJ2-2; D remains unclear. The CDR3 loop spans 15 amino acids. Trimming pared 0 bases from V and 0 bases from J, leaving 5 bases between. Germline values: CDR1 MNHNY, CDR2 SVGAGI (reference sequence). Written as DNA, the CDR3 is TGTGCCAGCAGTTACTCGAGCGCGAACACCGGGGAGCTGTTTTTT. Translation: CASSYSSANTGELFF.

The V call is TRBV15, the J call TRBJ1-5; no clear D gene. Germline V gene data show CDR1 as LNHNV and CDR2 as YYDKDF (reference sequence). The CDR3 has 13 amino acids. V was shortened by 0 bases and J by 5 bases, with 5 bases between the two germline ends. This chain's CDR3 is CATSREAYQPQHF. The CDR3, as DNA: TGTGCCACCAGCAGAGAGGCTTATCAGCCCCAGCATTTT.

The CDR3 sequence: CASSLRGTGGFQEQYF. The CDR3 DNA reads TGTGCCAGCAGTTTACGAGGGACAGGTGGTTTTCAGGAGCAGTACTTC. V and J are TRBV27 and TRBJ2-7; 8 bases fit TRBD1. The CDR3 extends over 16 amino acids. V lost 2 bases, J lost 7 bases, and 13 bases stayed unmatched. Germline V gene lookup returns CDR1 MNHEY and CDR2 SMNVEV (reference sequence).

This clone was seen once. This chain uses TRBV27 with TRBJ2-7; the match to TRBD2 covers 10 bases. Germline V gene sequence: CDR1 MNHEY, CDR2 SMNVEV (reference sequence). V shed 5 bases, J shed 4 bases, and the junction held 8 bases outside the gene matches. CDR3 length: 15 residues. CDR3 in DNA: TGTGCCAGCAGTCTGAAAGCGGGAGGGGGGTACGAGCAGTACTTC. Protein product: CASSLKAGGGYEQYF.

The chain couples TRBV27 to TRBJ2-5; D is perhaps TRBD1 or TRBD2 (5 bases each). The J call may be in error: the DNA end matches TRBJ2-7 better. This CDR3 is built from 17 residues. Germline assignment: CDR1 MNHEY and CDR2 SMNVEV (reference sequence). The CDR3 here is CASSFVWDRDGSYEQYF. The CDR3 DNA reads TGTGCCAGCAGTTTCGTTTGGGACCGGGACGGTTCCTACGAGCAGTACTTC.

This clone was observed a handful of times. The chain uses TRBV19 and TRBJ2-5; weak D call: TRBD2 (6 bases). The ends were cut back, 6 bases at V and 4 bases at J, with 9 bases in the middle. This CDR3 has 12 amino acids. Germline lookup yields CDR1 LNHDA and CDR2 SQIVND (reference sequence). The CDR3 loop is CASSSGLETQYF. The CDR3 DNA reads as TGTGCCAGTAGCAGCGGGTTAGAGACCCAGTACTTC.

A few counts support this clone. The chain couples TRBV19 to TRBJ2-7, with D uncertain. V shed 1 base and J shed 3 bases, with 13 bases lying between them. Germline V gene data show CDR1 as LNHDA and CDR2 as SQIVND (reference sequence). This CDR3 has 15 residues. CDR3: CASSIASNTYYEQYF. CDR3 DNA: TGTGCCAGTAGTATAGCAAGCAATACCTACTACGAGCAGTACTTC. The full variable domain, in which reference TRBV19 and TRBJ2-7 provide the parts outside the CDR3, is DGGITQSPKYLFRKEGQNVTLSCEQNLNHDAMYWYRQDPGQGLRLIYYSQIVNDFQKGDIAEGYSVSREKKESFPLTVTSAQKNPTAFYLCASSIASNTYYEQYFGPGTRLTVT.

The V call is TRBV5-4, the J call TRBJ2-7, with D perhaps TRBD1 (5 bases). V gave up 5 bases and J gave up 3 bases, with 15 bases separating them. Germline CDR1 is SGHNT and CDR2 is YYREEE (reference sequence). CDR3 length equals 14 residues. CDR3 in DNA: TGTGCCAGCAGTGAGGCAGGGAAATTCTACGAGCAGTACTTC. It yields the protein CASSEAGKFYEQYF.

This clone was detected a few times. This chain links TRBV6-4 with TRBJ2-2, with TRBD1 matching over 12 bases. Germline V gene lookup returns CDR1 MRHNA and CDR2 SNTAGT. V was pared by 6 bases and J by 1 base, with 9 bases of the junction left unmatched. This CDR3 spans 18 amino acids. The CDR3 region is CASREGGTGGGNTGELFF. The DNA of the CDR3 is TGTGCCAGCAGAGAAGGAGGGACAGGGGGCGGGAACACCGGGGAGCTGTTTTTT.

J is TRBJ2-3 and V is TRBV7-8; 10 bases are shared with TRBD2. There are 18 residues in the CDR3. The germline V gene encodes CDR1 SGHVS and CDR2 FQNEAQ. Germline trimming cut 1 base from V and 2 bases from J; bases unmatched to any gene: 9. The CDR3 protein is CASSLDEREGYITDTQYF. The CDR3 DNA reads as TGTGCCAGCAGCTTAGATGAGCGGGAGGGATACATCACAGATACGCAGTATTTT.

This clone was counted between two and nine times. The genes are TRBV19 and TRBJ2-7, with 10 bases identical to TRBD2. Looked up from germline, CDR1 is LNHDA and CDR2 is SQIVND (reference sequence). With 6 bases clipped from V and 5 bases from J, the junction kept 7 bases outside the gene matches. This CDR3 is 14 amino acids long. The CDR3 protein is CASRGSGGKNEQYF. In nucleotides, the CDR3 is TGTGCCAGTAGGGGTAGCGGGGGGAAGAACGAGCAGTACTTC.

CDR3 in amino acids: CASSLGLDRAYEQYF. CDR3 coding DNA: TGTGCCAGCAGCTTAGGGCTGGACAGGGCCTACGAGCAGTACTTC. This chain connects TRBV7-6 to TRBJ2-7; 8 bases fit TRBD1. The CDR3 sequence is 15 residues long. The trim removed 1 base at V and 2 bases at J, leaving 4 bases unmatched. Germline assignment: CDR1 SGHVS and CDR2 FNYEAQ.